This T cell receptor beta chain was found in a study of blood T cell repertoires in COVID-19. About the research overall: The United States, Italy and Spain supplied acute and convalescent COVID-19 samples. The cDNA or gDNA used as material had been derived from T cells, B-cell-depleted T cells, or PBMCs.

Per the germline V gene, CDR1 is SNHLY and CDR2 is FYNNEI. This CDR3 is 10 amino acids long. Per the study methods: Counts of nucleated cells, estimated from reference gene primer amplification, were obtained. Libraries were prepared by immunoSEQ multiplex PCR; TCRdb keeps only in-frame clonotypes and omits some of them. V, J and clone size reflect that table, while D and trimming were determined from the DNA. The sample yields a few hundred thousand clones, approximately 85% seen once. With regard to this clone: The junction departs from the called germline gene at one end, perhaps through a read error.

This receptor was obtained from a woman aged 25 to 45 with acute or convalescent COVID-19. Material: peripheral blood. V and J are TRBV2 and TRBJ1-4; 7 bases agree with TRBD1. The CDR3 protein is CASAEDRARF. The DNA of the CDR3 is TGTGCCAGCGCCGAAGACAGGGCCCGCTTT.